The 23 T cell receptor beta chains below were found in one sample sequenced in a study of ipilimumab plus nivolumab after autologous stem cell transplantation. Here immunoSEQ multiplex PCR was the method, and the copy in TCRdb shows in-frame clones only, minus some. The data contain over 80,000 clones, approximately 86% of them singletons. The sample in question was PBMCs, obtained in a trial of ipilimumab plus nivolumab as post-transplant consolidation. These TCRs come from a male donor with diffuse large B-cell lymphoma.

This chain connects TRBV7-6 to TRBJ1-1; 8 bases are a match to TRBD1. The CDR3 consists of 15 residues. The germline gives CDR1 SGHVS, CDR2 FNYEAQ. Trimming took 5 bases from V and 0 from J; bases not matched to a gene: 5. The CDR3: CASSPNRGVNTEAFF. CDR3 bases: TGTGCCAGCAGCCCAAACAGGGGGGTGAACACTGAAGCTTTCTTT.

The genes are TRBV4-2 and TRBJ2-1; the match to TRBD2 covers 7 bases. The germline CDR1 and CDR2 sequences are LGHNA and YNFKEQ. CDR3 length: 15 residues. Trimming at V came to 2 bases and at J to 8 bases, leaving 9 bases not matched to a gene. The CDR3 DNA reads as TGTGCCAGCAGCCAACCAGGACTAGGTTCTCATGAGCAGTTCTTC. Translated: CASSQPGLGSHEQFF.

This clone was found once. The rearrangement links TRBV6-6 to TRBJ2-3; D is possibly TRBD2 (5 bases). The CDR3 totals 13 residues. The V end lost 6 bases, the J end lost 1 base, and 8 bases lay between the germline ends. Germline V gene lookup returns CDR1 MNHNY and CDR2 SVGAGI (reference sequence). In nucleotides, the CDR3 is TGTGCCAGCAGAGGACTCCGCACAGATACGCAGTATTTT. Translated: CASRGLRTDTQYF.

The V call is TRBV29-1, the J call TRBJ2-3; 10 bases match TRBD2. Germline V gene data show CDR1 as SQVTM and CDR2 as ANQGSEA. V lost 0 bases to trimming and J lost 6 bases; unmatched junction nucleotides: 6. The CDR3 runs 15 residues. CDR3 bases: TGCAGCGTTGAAGAGAATAGCGGGGGGTCGGATACGCAGTATTTT. It translates to CSVEENSGGSDTQYF.

This chain connects TRBV7-3 to TRBJ2-1; D ambiguous. V dropped 0 bases and J dropped 9 bases, with 9 bases sitting between them. Germline CDR1 reads SGHTA; CDR2 reads FQGTGA. The CDR3 covers 13 residues. This CDR3 is CASSLTGKGEQFF. Here the CDR3 DNA reads TGTGCCAGCAGCTTAACGGGGAAGGGTGAGCAGTTCTTC.

This sequence joins TRBV7-2 and TRBJ1-1; the D is unclear. In germline, CDR1 is SGHTA, CDR2 FQGNSA. The V end was cut by 4 bases, the J end by 1 base, with 13 bases between. There are 15 residues in the CDR3. The CDR3 spells CASSWYGRANTEAFF. CDR3 in DNA: TGTGCCAGCAGCTGGTATGGGCGAGCGAACACTGAAGCTTTCTTT.

The V and J genes are TRBV6-5 and TRBJ1-2, with 9 positions matching TRBD1. Losses at the gene ends were 5 bases for V and 4 bases for J; bases not matched to a gene: 8. The CDR3 length is 15 residues. Germline V gene sequence: CDR1 MNHEY, CDR2 SVGAGI. The CDR3 nucleotides read TGTGCCAGCAGTCCGGGGACAGGGCCACTCTATGGCTACACCTTC. Amino acid sequence: CASSPGTGPLYGYTF.

The V and J genes are TRBV5-1 and TRBJ2-1; 14 bases agree with TRBD2. CDR1 and CDR2 (germline): SGHRS, YFSETQ. This CDR3 comprises 16 residues. V dropped 3 bases and J dropped 4; count of bases not matched to a gene: 3. The CDR3 region has the DNA TGCGCCAGCAGCTCGACTAGCGGGGGGGAATACAATGAGCAGTTCTTC. It specifies CASSSTSGGEYNEQFF. The full variable domain, in which reference TRBV5-1 and TRBJ2-1 provide the parts outside the CDR3, is KAGVTQTPRYLIKTRGQQVTLSCSPISGHRSVSWYQQTPGQGLQFLFEYFSETQRNKGNFPGRFSGRQFSNSRSEMNVSTLELGDSALYLCASSSTSGGEYNEQFFGPGTRLTVL.

The rearrangement links TRBV4-3 to TRBJ2-5; TRBD1 matches 9 bases. The V and J ends lost 3 bases and 4 bases, in that order; junction bases with no gene match: 6. Germline assignment: CDR1 LGHNA and CDR2 YSLEER. CDR3 size: 15 residues. The CDR3 here is CASSQDRGVGETQYF. The DNA for the CDR3 is TGCGCCAGCAGCCAGGACAGGGGAGTAGGAGAGACCCAGTACTTC.

Note on this clone: An end of the junction does not agree with germline; a read error may underlie this. This rearrangement joins TRBV7-7 to TRBJ2-3, with a weak D call TRBD1 (5 bases). Germline CDR1 SSHAT, CDR2 FNYEAQ (reference sequence). The CDR3 is 14 amino acids. DNA of the CDR3: TGTGCTAGCAGTAGGGGTGTGGCCGCAGATACGCAGTATTTT. Its translation: CASSRGVAADTQYF.

The chain links TRBV7-2 to TRBJ1-2; TRBD1 agrees at 9 bases. Germline-derived CDR1 and CDR2 are SGHTA and FQGNSA. The junction had 10 bases not matched to a gene; V was cut back by 2 bases and J by 6 bases. The CDR3 loop spans 16 amino acids. CDR3 region: CASSLRWDRVGDGYTF. The CDR3 nucleotides are TGTGCCAGCAGCTTAAGATGGGACAGGGTCGGGGATGGCTACACCTTC.

This chain joins TRBV7-2 and TRBJ1-4; D is possibly TRBD1 (6 bases). Per the germline V gene, CDR1 is SGHTA and CDR2 is FQGNSA. This CDR3 is built from 14 residues. V gave up 6 bases and J gave up 4 bases, with 12 bases separating them. This CDR3 is CASRPGTSNEKLFF. Here the CDR3 DNA reads TGTGCCAGCAGGCCCGGGACAAGTAATGAAAAACTGTTTTTT.

This chain links TRBV29-1 with TRBJ2-3; the match to TRBD2 covers 11 bases. The length of the CDR3 is 14 residues. J gave up 5 bases and V 4 bases, and 5 bases lay outside the gene matches. Germline CDR1 reads SQVTM; CDR2 reads ANQGSEA. The CDR3 region has the DNA TGCAGCGTTGGGGGGGGGACTAGCGGAGATACGCAGTATTTT. Amino acids: CSVGGGTSGDTQYF.

This clone was seen once. This chain links TRBV11-2 with TRBJ2-5, with 8 bases that match TRBD2. The CDR3 has 15 amino acids. CDR1 and CDR2 from the germline V gene are SGHAT and FQNNGV. J gave up 5 bases and V 5 bases, and 10 bases lay outside the gene matches. The CDR3 region is CASSPFSGGTETQYF. CDR3 in DNA: TGTGCCAGCAGCCCTTTTTCGGGGGGGACTGAGACCCAGTACTTC.

The chain carries TRBV21-1 and TRBJ2-7; the table's D call TRBD2 went unverified against the DNA. TRBV21-1 is a pseudogene locus. CDR3 length equals 12 residues. CDR3 in amino acids: CASSKRGYEQYF. As DNA, the CDR3 is TGTGCCAGCAGCAAGCGGGGCTACGAGCAGTACTTC.

This clone was picked up many times. The chain couples TRBV27 to TRBJ1-2, with 7 bases identical to TRBD1. The V and J ends lost 5 bases and 4 bases, in that order; junction bases with no gene match: 4. The germline V gene encodes CDR1 MNHEY and CDR2 SMNVEV (reference sequence). The CDR3 length is 13 residues. In DNA, the CDR3 is TGTGCCAGCAGTCCGGACAGGCGCTATGGCTACACCTTC. Translation: CASSPDRRYGYTF.

The chain is built from TRBV4-2 and TRBJ2-1; 12 bases align to TRBD2. CDR1 LGHNA and CDR2 YNFKEQ come from the germline V gene. J was trimmed by 9 bases and V by 4 bases; bases with no gene match: 10. The CDR3 contains 16 residues. The CDR3 nucleotides read TGTGCCAGCAGCCTCATGACTAGCGGGGGAATTTCTGAGCAGTTCTTC. Translating it yields CASSLMTSGGISEQFF.

This clone occurred a few times. The rearrangement joins TRBV15 to TRBJ1-1, with D possibly being TRBD1 (5 bases). Germline CDR1 and CDR2: LNHNV and YYDKDF (reference sequence). The CDR3 is made up of 14 amino acids. The V and J ends lost 0 bases and 8 bases respectively, with 13 bases between them. The CDR3 DNA reads TGTGCCACCAGCAGAGATAGTGAGGGACCAGAAGCTTTCTTT. Encoded protein: CATSRDSEGPEAFF. Full variable domain (remainder filled in from reference TRBV15 and TRBJ1-1): DAMVIQNPRYQVTQFGKPVTLSCSQTLNHNVMYWYQQKSSQAPKLLFHYYDKDFNNEADTPDNFQSRRPNTSFCFLDIRSPGLGDTAMYLCATSRDSEGPEAFFGQGTRLTVV.

This clone was recorded a few times. J is TRBJ1-2 and V is TRBV29-1; 9 bases are shared with TRBD1. Germline CDR1 is SQVTM and CDR2 is ANQGSEA. The CDR3 is made up of 13 amino acids. The trim removed 7 bases at V and 6 bases at J, leaving 9 bases unmatched. In DNA, the CDR3 is TGCAGCGACGAGGGACAGGGCCCGGATGGCTACACCTTC. It is translated as CSDEGQGPDGYTF.

The V call is TRBV18, the J call TRBJ1-4; D might be TRBD1 (5 bases). Germline V gene lookup returns CDR1 KGHSH and CDR2 LQKENI. Trimming cost V 2 bases and J 7 bases, with 14 bases left between them. This CDR3 region has 15 residues. CDR3 sequence: CASSPGKGFREKLFF. In DNA form, the CDR3 reads TGTGCCAGCTCACCAGGCAAGGGGTTTCGTGAAAAACTGTTTTTT.

The V and J genes are TRBV6-1 and TRBJ2-1, with 8 bases matching TRBD2. V was clipped by 5 bases and J by 9 bases; unmatched bases: 6. CDR1 and CDR2 from the germline V gene are MNHNS and SASEGT. CDR3 length: 13 amino acids. CDR3 residues: CASSTTSGREQFF. CDR3 DNA: TGTGCCAGCAGTACAACTAGCGGCCGTGAGCAGTTCTTC.

The rearrangement links TRBV5-1 to TRBJ2-7; 7 bases are a match to TRBD1. This CDR3 comprises 12 residues. The germline V gene has CDR1 SGHRS and CDR2 YFSETQ. Germline trimming cut 4 bases from V and 5 bases from J; bases unmatched to any gene: 3. The CDR3 region is CASSGTGDEQYF. As DNA, the CDR3 is TGCGCCAGCAGCGGAACAGGGGACGAGCAGTACTTC.

The V and J genes are TRBV6-9 and TRBJ1-3; tentatively, D is TRBD1 (5 bases). CDR3 size: 14 residues. The germline CDR1 and CDR2 sequences are MNHGY and SVAAGI. Trimming removed 4 bases at V and 4 bases at J, with 11 bases between. The CDR3 spells CASSFAGLGNTIYF. CDR3 nucleotide sequence: TGTGCCAGCAGTTTTGCAGGGTTGGGAAACACCATATATTTT.